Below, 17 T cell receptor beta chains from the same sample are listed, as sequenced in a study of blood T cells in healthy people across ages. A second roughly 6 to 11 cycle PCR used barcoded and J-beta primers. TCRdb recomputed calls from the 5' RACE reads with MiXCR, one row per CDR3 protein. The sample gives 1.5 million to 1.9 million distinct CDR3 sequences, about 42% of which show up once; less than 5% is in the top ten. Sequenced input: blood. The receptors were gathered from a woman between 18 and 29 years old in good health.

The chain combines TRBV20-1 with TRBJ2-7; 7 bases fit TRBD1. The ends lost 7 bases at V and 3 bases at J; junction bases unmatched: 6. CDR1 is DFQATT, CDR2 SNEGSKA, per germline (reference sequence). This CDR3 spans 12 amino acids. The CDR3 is CSVPGQLYEQYF. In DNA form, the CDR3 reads TGCAGTGTACCGGGACAGCTCTACGAGCAGTACTTC.

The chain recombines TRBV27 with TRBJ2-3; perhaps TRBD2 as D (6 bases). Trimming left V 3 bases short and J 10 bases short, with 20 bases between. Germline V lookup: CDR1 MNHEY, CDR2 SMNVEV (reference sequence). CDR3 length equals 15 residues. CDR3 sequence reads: CASSFSGRRTDAQYF. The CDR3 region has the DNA TGTGCCAGCAGTTTCTCAGGGAGGCGGACGGATGCGCAGTATTTT.

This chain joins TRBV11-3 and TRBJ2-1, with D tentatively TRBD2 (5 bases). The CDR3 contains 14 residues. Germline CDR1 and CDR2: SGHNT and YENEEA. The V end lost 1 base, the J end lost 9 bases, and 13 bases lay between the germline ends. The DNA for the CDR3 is TGTGCCAGCAGCTTAGTCGGGGTGGTGACTGAGCAGTTCTTC. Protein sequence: CASSLVGVVTEQFF.

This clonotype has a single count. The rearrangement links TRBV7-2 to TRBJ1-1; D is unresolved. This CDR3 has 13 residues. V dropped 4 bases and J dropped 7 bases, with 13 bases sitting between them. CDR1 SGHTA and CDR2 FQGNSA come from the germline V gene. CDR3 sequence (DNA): TGTGCCAGCAGCTCCAAGGGCTCCTTTGAAGCTTTCTTT. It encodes CASSSKGSFEAFF.

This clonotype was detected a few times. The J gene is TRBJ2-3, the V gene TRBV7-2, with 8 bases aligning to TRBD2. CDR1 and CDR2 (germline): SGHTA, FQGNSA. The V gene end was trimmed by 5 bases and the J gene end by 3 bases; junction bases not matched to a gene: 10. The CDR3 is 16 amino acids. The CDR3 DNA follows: TGTGCCAGCAGCCTCCAATTAGCGGGATTGACAGATACGCAGTATTTT. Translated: CASSLQLAGLTDTQYF.

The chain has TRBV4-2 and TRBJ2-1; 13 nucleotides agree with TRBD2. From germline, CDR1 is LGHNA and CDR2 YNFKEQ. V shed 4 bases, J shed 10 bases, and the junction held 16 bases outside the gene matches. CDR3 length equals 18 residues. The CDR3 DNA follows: TGTGCCAGCAGCCTAACGATCCTCCGGACTAGCGGGAGAGGGGAGCAGTTCTTC. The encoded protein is CASSLTILRTSGRGEQFF.

The CDR3, as DNA: TGCAGTGCTGGGACCGGGACAGCCTACGAGCAGTACTTC. Its translation is CSAGTGTAYEQYF. The chain couples TRBV20-1 to TRBJ2-7; 7 nucleotides agree with TRBD1. This CDR3 contains 13 residues. The V gene's germline CDR1 is DFQATT and CDR2 SNEGSKA (reference sequence). Germline trimming cut 5 bases from V and 2 bases from J; bases unmatched to any gene: 6.

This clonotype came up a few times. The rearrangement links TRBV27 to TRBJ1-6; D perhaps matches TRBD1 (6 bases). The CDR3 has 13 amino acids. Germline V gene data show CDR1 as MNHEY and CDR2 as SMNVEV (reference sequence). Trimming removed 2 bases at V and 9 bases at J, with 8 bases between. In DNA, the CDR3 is TGTGCCAGCAGTTTAGCAGGGGCTTCACCCCTCCACTTT. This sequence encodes CASSLAGASPLHF.

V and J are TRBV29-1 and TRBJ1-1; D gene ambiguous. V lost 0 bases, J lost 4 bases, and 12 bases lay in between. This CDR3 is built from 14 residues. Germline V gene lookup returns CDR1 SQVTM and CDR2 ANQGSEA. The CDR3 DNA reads TGCAGCGTTGAAGAAGGAGCGGGGAGCACTGAAGCTTTCTTT. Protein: CSVEEGAGSTEAFF. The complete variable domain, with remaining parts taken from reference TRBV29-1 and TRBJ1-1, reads SAVISQKPSRDICQRGTSLTIQCQVDSQVTMMFWYRQQPGQSLTLIATANQGSEATYESGFVIDKFPISRPNLTFSTLTVSNMSPEDSSIYLCSVEEGAGSTEAFFGQGTRLTVV.

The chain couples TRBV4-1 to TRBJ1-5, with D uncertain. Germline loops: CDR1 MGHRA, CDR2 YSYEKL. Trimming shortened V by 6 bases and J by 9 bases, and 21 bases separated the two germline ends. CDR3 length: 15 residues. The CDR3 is CASSDEGQLLSPQHF. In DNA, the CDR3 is TGCGCCAGCAGTGATGAGGGTCAGCTGCTCTCGCCCCAGCATTTT.

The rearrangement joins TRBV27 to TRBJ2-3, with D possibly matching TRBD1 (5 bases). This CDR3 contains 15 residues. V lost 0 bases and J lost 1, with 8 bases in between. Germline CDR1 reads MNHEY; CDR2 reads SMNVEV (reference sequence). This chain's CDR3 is CASSLSVGGTDTQYF. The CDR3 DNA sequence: TGTGCCAGCAGTTTATCGGTAGGGGGCACAGATACGCAGTATTTT.

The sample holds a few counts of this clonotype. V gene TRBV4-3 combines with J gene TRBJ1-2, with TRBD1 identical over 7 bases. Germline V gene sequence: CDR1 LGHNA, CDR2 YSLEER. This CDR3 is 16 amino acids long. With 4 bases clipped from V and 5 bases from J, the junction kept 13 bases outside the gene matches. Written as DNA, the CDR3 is TGCGCCAGCAGCCGGACCCAAGGGACAGCAGCGTATGGCTACACCTTC. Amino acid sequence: CASSRTQGTAAYGYTF.

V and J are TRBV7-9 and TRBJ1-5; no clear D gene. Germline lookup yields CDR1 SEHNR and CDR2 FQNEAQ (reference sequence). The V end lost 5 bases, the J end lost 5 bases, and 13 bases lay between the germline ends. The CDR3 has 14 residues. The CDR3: CASSPQIGHQPQHF. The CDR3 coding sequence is TGTGCCAGCAGCCCCCAGATTGGGCATCAGCCCCAGCATTTT.

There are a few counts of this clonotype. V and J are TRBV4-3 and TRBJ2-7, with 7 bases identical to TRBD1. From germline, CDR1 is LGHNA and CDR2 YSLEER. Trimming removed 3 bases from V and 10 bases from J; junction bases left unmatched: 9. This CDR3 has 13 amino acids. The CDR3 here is CASSHDDRAPQYF. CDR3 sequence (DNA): TGCGCCAGCAGCCATGACGACAGGGCCCCCCAGTACTTC.

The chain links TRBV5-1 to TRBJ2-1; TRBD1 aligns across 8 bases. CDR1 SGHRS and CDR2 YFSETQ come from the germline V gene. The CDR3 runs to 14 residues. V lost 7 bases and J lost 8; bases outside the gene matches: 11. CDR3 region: CASARGQASDEQFF. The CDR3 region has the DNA TGCGCCAGCGCAAGGGGACAGGCCTCGGATGAGCAGTTCTTC.

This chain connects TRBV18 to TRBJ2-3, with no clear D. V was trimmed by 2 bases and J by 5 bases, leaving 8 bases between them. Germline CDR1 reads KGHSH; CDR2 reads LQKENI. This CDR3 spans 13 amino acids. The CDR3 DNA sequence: TGTGCCAGCTCACCAGAGACCTTAGATACGCAGTATTTT. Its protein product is CASSPETLDTQYF. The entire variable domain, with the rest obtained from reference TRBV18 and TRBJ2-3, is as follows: NAGVMQNPRHLVRRRGQEARLRCSPMKGHSHVYWYRQLPEEGLKFMVYLQKENIIDESGMPKERFSAEFPKEGPSILRIQQVVRGDSAAYFCASSPETLDTQYFGPGTRLTVL.

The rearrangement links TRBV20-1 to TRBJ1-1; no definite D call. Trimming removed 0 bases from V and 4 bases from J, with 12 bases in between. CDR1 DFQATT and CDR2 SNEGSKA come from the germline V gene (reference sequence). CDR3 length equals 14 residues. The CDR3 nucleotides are TGCAGTGCTAGAGATCTCGGGGTTAGCACTGAAGCTTTCTTT. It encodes CSARDLGVSTEAFF.